The 10 T cell receptor beta chains below come from one sample, sequenced in a study of Graves' ophthalmopathy and Graves' hyperthyroidism. RNA transcripts served as template for amplifying TCR beta CDR3 sequences. HTBI primers primed a first-round RT-PCR, and a second-round multiplex PCR followed. TCRdb re-analysed the multiplex PCR reads in MiXCR, keeping a single row per CDR3 protein. Of over 650,000 distinct CDR3 sequences in the sample, about 41% are singletons; the top ten hold 2.5% to 3.5%. Sequencing was carried out using peripheral blood. The receptor set was obtained from an adult man with Graves' ophthalmopathy.

This clonotype was found many times. The chain has TRBV19 and TRBJ1-5; no clear D gene. Germline values: CDR1 LNHDA, CDR2 SQIVND (reference sequence). The CDR3 is made up of 14 amino acids. Trimming left V 7 bases short and J 2 bases short, with 12 bases between. CDR3 sequence reads: CASTYDRRNQPQHF. The CDR3 DNA is TGTGCCAGTACCTACGACCGGCGCAATCAGCCCCAGCATTTT.

The rearrangement links TRBV7-3 to TRBJ1-1; the match to TRBD1 covers 9 bases. This CDR3 spans 16 amino acids. Germline-derived CDR1 and CDR2 are SGHTA and FQGTGA. V lost 5 bases and J lost 3; bases outside the gene matches: 10. The DNA of the CDR3 is TGTGCCAGCAGCCAGGGACAGGGATTGGATCACACTGAAGCTTTCTTT. This codes for CASSQGQGLDHTEAFF.

The chain combines TRBV9 with TRBJ1-4; a possible D gene is TRBD1 (6 bases). The CDR3 has 15 amino acids. Trimming cost V 0 bases and J 4 bases, with 10 bases left between them. Germline-derived CDR1 and CDR2 are SGDLS and YYNGEE. CDR3 DNA sequence: TGTGCCAGCAGCGTAGCTGGGGGGCTTAATGAAAAACTGTTTTTT. As protein: CASSVAGGLNEKLFF.

This clonotype occurred many times. The chain joins TRBV20-1 to TRBJ1-1, with no clear D. The CDR3 extends over 11 amino acids. Trimming took off 2 bases at V and 0 bases at J, with 1 base between the two ends. CDR1 DFQATT and CDR2 SNEGSKA come from the germline V gene (reference sequence). The CDR3 reads CSARLNTEAFF. The CDR3 bases are TGCAGTGCTAGACTGAACACTGAAGCTTTCTTT.

Points on this clonotype: At one of its ends the junction is not consistent with the germline gene, which may arise from a read error. The chain couples TRBV25-1 to TRBJ1-2, with no clear D. Germline CDR1 and CDR2: MGHDK and SYGVNS. This CDR3 has 16 residues. CDR3 bases: TGTGCCTGCAGTGCTCCTGATCCGTTGGTTGGCTATGGCTACACCTTC. As protein: CACSAPDPLVGYGYTF.

This clonotype has at least ten counts. This chain connects TRBV10-3 to TRBJ2-2; 7 positions match TRBD2. The CDR3 is 17 residues long. Germline assignment: CDR1 ENHRY and CDR2 SYGVKD. J was trimmed by 5 bases and V by 0 bases; bases with no gene match: 9. Here the CDR3 DNA reads TGTGCCATCAGTGAGTCCGCCGCGGGAGAAGGGACCGGGGAGCTGTTTTTT. Translation: CAISESAAGEGTGELFF.

The sample holds a few counts of this clonotype. The rearrangement joins TRBV5-1 to TRBJ2-2, with 8 bases that match TRBD1. Germline CDR1 is SGHRS and CDR2 is YFSETQ. This CDR3 region has 15 residues. V lost 4 bases to trimming and J lost 6 bases; unmatched junction nucleotides: 8. The CDR3 DNA is TGCGCCAGCAGCCCCAGGGGGCTCGTCCCCGGGGAGCTGTTTTTT. Translated: CASSPRGLVPGELFF.

This clonotype was observed a handful of times. The rearrangement uses TRBV11-2 and TRBJ1-3; D is perhaps TRBD1 (5 bases). Germline lookup yields CDR1 SGHAT and CDR2 FQNNGV. This CDR3 has 15 amino acids. With 4 bases removed from V and 2 bases from J, the gap between germline ends came to 12 bases. CDR3 bases: TGTGCCAGCAGCTCCCCCGGGACTACTGGAAACACCATATATTTT. This translates into CASSSPGTTGNTIYF.

This chain joins TRBV20-1 and TRBJ1-6; TRBD1 matches 11 bases. Germline V lookup: CDR1 DFQATT, CDR2 SNEGSKA (reference sequence). The junction had 10 bases not matched to a gene; V was cut back by 5 bases and J by 7 bases. This CDR3 spans 16 amino acids. DNA for the CDR3: TGCAGTGCTCTTACCGGGACAGGGGGTGGGAATTCACCCCTCCACTTT. The encoded protein is CSALTGTGGGNSPLHF.

On this clonotype: Being one base from a much bigger clone, this may be a read error. Likely a read error: the CDR3 ends without its conserved phenylalanine or tryptophan. The chain links TRBV20-1 to TRBJ2-7; 8 nucleotides match TRBD1. CDR1 is DFQATT and CDR2 is SNEGSKA in the germline V gene (reference sequence). V lost 1 base and J lost 2; bases outside the gene matches: 4. The CDR3 has 14 amino acids. CDR3 DNA sequence: TGCAGTGCTAGAGGGGGACAGGAGACCTACGAGCAGTACTGC. As protein: CSARGGQETYEQYC.